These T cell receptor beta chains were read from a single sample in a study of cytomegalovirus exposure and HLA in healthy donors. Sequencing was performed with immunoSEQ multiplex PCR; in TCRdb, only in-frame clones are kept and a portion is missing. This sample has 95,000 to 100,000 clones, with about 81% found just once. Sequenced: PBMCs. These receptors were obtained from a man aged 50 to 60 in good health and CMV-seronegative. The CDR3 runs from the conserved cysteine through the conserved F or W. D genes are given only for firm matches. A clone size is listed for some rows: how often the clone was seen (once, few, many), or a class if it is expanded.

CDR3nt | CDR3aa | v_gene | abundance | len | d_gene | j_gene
TGTGCCAGCAGCTCAGATGAGACCCAGTACTTC | CASSSDETQYF | TRBV7-9 | NA | 11 | NA | TRBJ2-5
TGTGCCAGCACCCCGTGGGGGAGGACTGAAGCTTTCTTT | CASTPWGRTEAFF | TRBV5-6 | NA | 13 | NA | TRBJ1-1
TGTGCCAGCAGCGTGGACAGATATGGCTACACCTTC | CASSVDRYGYTF | TRBV2 | once | 12 | NA | TRBJ1-2
TGTTCCAGCAGCTTAGGTAATAGCAATCAGCCCCAGCATTTT | CSSSLGNSNQPQHF | TRBV7-9 | NA | 14 | NA | TRBJ1-5
TGTGCCAGCAGTGCCACCCGCGGGGCCAATGAGCAGTTCTTC | CASSATRGANEQFF | TRBV6-4 | NA | 14 | NA | TRBJ2-1
TGTGCCAGCAGCTCCCGGGGGGGAGCCGCGACCCCCACGCAGTATTTT | CASSSRGGAATPTQYF | TRBV7-2 | NA | 16 | TRBD2 | TRBJ2-3
TGCAGCGTGGCCTTGGCCCCCTACGAGCAGTACTTC | CSVALAPYEQYF | TRBV29-1 | NA | 12 | NA | TRBJ2-7
TGTGCCACCAGTGGGCGGGCAGATACGCAGTATTTT | CATSGRADTQYF | TRBV18 | once | 12 | NA | TRBJ2-3
TGTGCCAGCAGCCCCGGACAGGGGGCTGGGGACACTGAAGCTTTCTTT | CASSPGQGAGDTEAFF | TRBV9 | NA | 16 | TRBD1 | TRBJ1-1
TGTGCCACCAGCCCCCGCACTAGCGGCGCCTCAGATACGCAGTATTTT | CATSPRTSGASDTQYF | TRBV15 | NA | 16 | TRBD2 | TRBJ2-3
TGTGCCAGTATACGGGAGACCTCCGGCGAGCAGTACTTC | CASIRETSGEQYF | TRBV5-4 | NA | 13 | NA | TRBJ2-7
TGTGCCACCAGCAGCGACAGGGGAATAGGAGGCTACACCTTC | CATSSDRGIGGYTF | TRBV15 | NA | 14 | TRBD1 | TRBJ1-2
TGTGCCAGCAGCCCGGACAGGGAGGAATACAATGAGCAGTTCTTC | CASSPDREEYNEQFF | TRBV4-2 | NA | 15 | TRBD1 | TRBJ2-1
TGCGCCAGCAGCTTGAAGTCGGGAGCCGGGGAGCTGTTTTTT | CASSLKSGAGELFF | TRBV5-1 | NA | 14 | NA | TRBJ2-2
TGTGCCAGCAGCTTGGGGGTTACCGCGGGGCGCAGCAGAAACACAGATACGCAGTATTTT | CASSLGVTAGRSRNTDTQYF | TRBV5-4 | few | 20 | NA | TRBJ2-3
TGTGCCAGCAGTTTAGGAGGGGTCCTTAACTATGGCTACACCTTC | CASSLGGVLNYGYTF | TRBV27 | NA | 15 | NA | TRBJ1-2
TGTGCCAGCAGTGAAGCCGCAGGGGGTAGCTATGGCTACACCTTC | CASSEAAGGSYGYTF | TRBV6-1 | few | 15 | TRBD1 | TRBJ1-2
TGCGCCAGCAGCTTACAGGGGAACACTGAAGCTTTCTTT | CASSLQGNTEAFF | TRBV5-1 | NA | 13 | NA | TRBJ1-1
TGTGCTAGTGGTTTGGCGGTGGCGGGGGCCAACACCGGGGAGCTGTTTTTT | CASGLAVAGANTGELFF | TRBV12-5 | NA | 17 | NA | TRBJ2-2
TGTGCCAGCAGCCGGGACCGGGGGGAGGAGTTCTTC | CASSRDRGEEFF | TRBV4-2 | NA | 12 | TRBD2 | TRBJ2-1
TGTGCCACCGAGACAGGGCGGCTTGTCGGGGAGCTGTTTTTT | CATETGRLVGELFF | TRBV2 | NA | 14 | TRBD1 | TRBJ2-2
TGCGCCAGCAGCCGCGCGGGTGACCCGTTTGAGCTGTTTTTT | CASSRAGDPFELFF | TRBV5-1 | NA | 14 | NA | TRBJ2-2
TGCGCCAGCAGTCTAGGACAGGGGGCGCAAGGGGAGCTGTTTTTT | CASSLGQGAQGELFF | TRBV4-1 | NA | 15 | TRBD1 | TRBJ2-2
TGCGCCAGCACCGAGGGGGCCAGCACAGATACGCAGTATTTT | CASTEGASTDTQYF | TRBV5-1 | few | 14 | TRBD1 | TRBJ2-3
TGTGCCAGCAGCGGACAGGGACGGGGTACGCAGTATTTT | CASSGQGRGTQYF | TRBV25-1 | once | 13 | TRBD1 | TRBJ2-3
TGTGCCAGCAGCTGGGGAGGTGGGACAGGCAATCAGCCCCAGCATTTT | CASSWGGGTGNQPQHF | TRBV5-5 | NA | 16 | TRBD1 | TRBJ1-5
TGTGCCAGCAGTGAAGCGCGGCCGGGACAGGTCTACTTC | CASSEARPGQVYF | TRBV2 | NA | 13 | TRBD1 | TRBJ2-4
TGTGCCAGCAGCATTAACAGGGTAGGCAATGAGCAGTTCTTC | CASSINRVGNEQFF | TRBV9 | NA | 14 | NA | TRBJ2-1
TGCGCCAGCAGCCAGGGGCGGCAGGGAGGTAATGAAAAACTGTTTTTT | CASSQGRQGGNEKLFF | TRBV4-1 | NA | 16 | NA | TRBJ1-4
TGTGCCAGCAGTGTTCCGGGACTATACGAGCAGTACTTC | CASSVPGLYEQYF | TRBV25-1 | NA | 13 | TRBD2 | TRBJ2-7
TGTGCCAGCTCACCCAGCGGGGGGGCGTCAGATACGCAGTATTTT | CASSPSGGASDTQYF | TRBV18 | NA | 15 | TRBD2 | TRBJ2-3
TGCGCCAGCAGCTTGGTAGTCGGTAACGTAGTAAATGAGCAGTTCTTC | CASSLVVGNVVNEQFF | TRBV5-1 | NA | 16 | NA | TRBJ2-1
TGTGCCAGCCGACGACAGGGCGGGACTGGTTTCACCGGGGAGCTGTTTTTT | CASRRQGGTGFTGELFF | TRBV2 | NA | 17 | NA | TRBJ2-2
TGTGCCAGCACCCGGACACTGATGAACACTGAAGCTTTCTTT | CASTRTLMNTEAFF | TRBV5-6 | NA | 14 | NA | TRBJ1-1
TGTGCCAGCAGCCCACGACTTACCTCTAGCACAGATACGCAGTATTTT | CASSPRLTSSTDTQYF | TRBV7-9 | NA | 16 | NA | TRBJ2-3
TGTGCCAGCAGTTTAACTAGCGGACCCAATGAGCAGTTCTTC | CASSLTSGPNEQFF | TRBV27 | NA | 14 | TRBD2 | TRBJ2-1
TGCGCCAGCAGTGAGTCGAGGCAGGGGGCAGCTTTCTTT | CASSESRQGAAFF | TRBV10-2 | NA | 13 | TRBD1 | TRBJ1-1
TGTGCCAGCAGCAAAGAGGGACAGGGTCTAGCAGAGACCCAGTACTTC | CASSKEGQGLAETQYF | TRBV21-1 | NA | 16 | NA | TRBJ2-5
TGTGCCAGTTTGGTTGAGAGGGCGAACTATGGCTACACCTTC | CASLVERANYGYTF | TRBV2 | NA | 14 | NA | TRBJ1-2
TGTGCCTCGATACGACAGAATCATAAAGAGACCCAGTACTTC | CASIRQNHKETQYF | TRBV30 | NA | 14 | NA | TRBJ2-5
TGCGCCAGCGGGACTAGCGGGGGGACCACCGGGGAGCTGTTTTTT | CASGTSGGTTGELFF | TRBV5-1 | NA | 15 | TRBD2 | TRBJ2-2